What follows describes a single T cell receptor (beta chain). This CDR3 region has 13 residues. V lost 5 bases, J lost 2 bases, and 7 bases lay in between. Profiling relied on immunoSEQ multiplex PCR, and the TCRdb table lists in-frame clones only, not all of them. The sample lists under 200,000 clones, 80% to 95% occurring once. The sample comes from a study of control samples from healthy donors and cancer patients. This clonotype was sampled from a woman aged 25 to 39 in good health. Sample: blood. The V and J genes are TRBV12-3 or TRBV12-4 and TRBJ2-1; D unresolved. The chain's CDR3 is CASSTDPYNEQFF. Written as DNA, the CDR3 is TGTGCCAGCAGTACTGACCCCTACAATGAGCAGTTCTTC.